The entry below describes one T cell receptor beta chain. The antigen this receptor binds is unknown. No base quality values were provided; no much bigger clone lies one nucleotide off. The data belong to a study of neoadjuvant anti-PD-1 for oral cavity cancer (dated by TCRdb to the early 2020s). Regarding the research as a whole: Three to four biweekly doses of nivolumab at 3 mg/kg were mostly administered to patients before curative-intent surgical resection. A fourth nivolumab dose was given around day 43 to patients without progression, and definitive surgical resection was performed in those patients on days 50-56. Under RECIST 1.1, a patient counted as a responder if showing complete response, partial response or stable disease, and as a non-responder if showing progression. The parent correlative cohort included over nine patients, with an approximately 32% response rate. The investigation overall reported the following: Within PBMCs, T cell clonality (Gini index) was significantly higher in non-responders than responders after neoadjuvant nivolumab. The TCR analyses had only a few patients in each response group, and the authors called for validation in larger cohorts. A higher pretreatment blood Treg/Th17 ratio correlated with both higher pretreatment blood TCRbeta clonality and lower post-treatment tumor TCRbeta clonality.

Including cysteine and phenylalanine, the CDR3 has 15 amino acids. CDR3 DNA only is kept here, 45 bases in frame from base 1. Trimming removed 3 bases from V and 8 bases from J; the gene matches leave 10 bases unexplained. CDR1 and CDR2 are read off the germline V gene (reference sequence) as SGHNT and YYREEE. The meaning of the sample's time point label: before neoadjuvant nivolumab. Patients were newly diagnosed with stage II-IVA oral cavity squamous cell carcinoma and had received no prior systemic or radiation treatment. The cohort consisted of patients with HPV-negative, locally advanced oral cavity squamous cell carcinoma. Peripheral blood mononuclear cells were analyzed directly and were not maintained or expanded in culture. The samples were drawn from a longitudinal correlative study tied to a single-arm phase II trial testing neoadjuvant nivolumab in oral cavity squamous cell carcinoma. Genomic DNA-based TCRbeta sequencing was performed on subject-matched pre- and post-treatment PBMCs and tumors from three responders and three non-responders. Peripheral blood mononuclear cells were collected once before nivolumab treatment and again after treatment, at the time of surgery. Genomic DNA was isolated from PBMCs using the Maxwell RSC DNA from Cells kit.

For deep sequencing of PBMC libraries, mostly 450 to 500 ng of input genomic DNA was used, and six replicates were run per sample. The immunoSEQ hsTCRbeta kit was used to prepare TCRbeta libraries, following the manufacturer's instructions. The completed libraries were mixed into a single pool at 3 nM, then sequenced with an Illumina NovaSeq 6000 S4 flow cell. For the original study's pipeline: The immunoSEQ Analyzer was used for raw data preprocessing and quality control. The analysis was limited to productive rearrangements, and each clonotype was defined by a unique CDR3 amino acid sequence. Repertoire clonality was estimated as the Gini-Simpson index, computed with the R package tcR. Gini indices were compared with Student's t test, and associations with tumor size change were assessed by Pearson correlation. Sourced from immuneACCESS, this table was stored by TCRdb with only in-frame sequences that have V and J called. A share of the clones is absent; for the studies checked, an unresolved V gene accounts for under half, and the remainder has no known explanation. V, J and clone size were drawn from that table, and D and trimming were deduced from the DNA. This sample has about 80,000 clones in its table, and 70% to 85% of those were observed once. About 3.1% of the sample is in the top ten clones.

Recombination linked TRBV5-4 to TRBJ1-2, with 10 bases matching TRBD1. The sequence came from a person aged 40 to 85 with oral cavity squamous cell carcinoma. The sequences come from PBMCs, collected before nivolumab (anti-PD-1) treatment. CDR3 protein: CASSSGQGVRGGYTF. The DNA is TGTGCCAGCAGCTCTGGACAGGGGGTGAGGGGCGGCTACACCTTC.